These T cell receptor beta chains were read from a single sample in a study of blood T cell repertoires in COVID-19. Some clones are missing from TCRdb's copy, which holds only in-frame ones; the method was immunoSEQ multiplex PCR. The table lists around 62,000 clones, more than 75% of them singletons. The specimen sequenced was PBMCs or T cells enriched from blood (not recorded which). The receptors come from a woman aged 40 to 55 who had recovered from COVID-19. CDR3s include the opening cysteine and the closing phenylalanine or tryptophan. The D gene is left open where the match is weak. Rows give clone size only sometimes, using once, few, many, or a class for an expanded clone.

j_gene: TRBJ2-7; d_gene: .; abundance: .; len: 14; v_gene: TRBV5-1; CDR3aa: CASSPRAGPDEQYF; CDR3nt: TGCGCCAGCAGCCCAAGAGCAGGGCCCGACGAGCAGTACTTC
j_gene: TRBJ2-7; d_gene: .; abundance: .; len: 12; v_gene: TRBV19; CDR3aa: CASSGTVYEQYF; CDR3nt: TGTGCCAGTTCCGGGACTGTCTACGAGCAGTACTTC
j_gene: TRBJ2-5; d_gene: TRBD2; abundance: .; len: 19; v_gene: TRBV5-1; CDR3aa: CASSLARGLAGGRQETQYF; CDR3nt: TGCGCCAGCAGCTTGGCCCGCGGGCTAGCGGGGGGGAGACAAGAGACCCAGTACTTC
j_gene: TRBJ1-1; d_gene: .; abundance: .; len: 11; v_gene: TRBV20-1; CDR3aa: CSARTDPEAFF; CDR3nt: TGCAGTGCTAGAACAGACCCTGAAGCTTTCTTT
j_gene: TRBJ2-2; d_gene: .; abundance: .; len: 13; v_gene: TRBV12-3/TRBV12-4; CDR3aa: CASSSGEYGELFF; CDR3nt: TGTGCCAGCAGTTCCGGAGAATATGGGGAGCTGTTTTTT
j_gene: TRBJ1-2; d_gene: .; abundance: .; len: 13; v_gene: TRBV19; CDR3aa: CASSAAGDYGYTF; CDR3nt: TGTGCCAGTAGTGCGGCAGGGGACTATGGCTACACCTTC
j_gene: TRBJ2-3; d_gene: .; abundance: .; len: 16; v_gene: TRBV5-4; CDR3aa: CASSPGTAGPKDTQYF; CDR3nt: TGTGCCAGCAGCCCAGGGACAGCGGGTCCTAAAGATACGCAGTATTTT
j_gene: TRBJ1-5; d_gene: TRBD1; abundance: .; len: 16; v_gene: TRBV6-5; CDR3aa: CASSYSWTGNNQPQHF; CDR3nt: TGTGCCAGCAGTTACTCTTGGACAGGGAACAATCAGCCCCAGCATTTT
j_gene: TRBJ1-6; d_gene: TRBD1; abundance: .; len: 19; v_gene: TRBV27; CDR3aa: CASSFGVDRASSYNSPLHF; CDR3nt: TGTGCCAGCAGTTTTGGGGTGGACAGGGCGAGCTCCTATAATTCACCCCTCCACTTT
j_gene: TRBJ1-2; d_gene: .; abundance: .; len: 14; v_gene: TRBV14; CDR3aa: CASSQDLSGPSYTF; CDR3nt: TGTGCCAGCAGCCAAGATCTATCAGGGCCAAGCTACACCTTC
j_gene: TRBJ2-2; d_gene: TRBD1; abundance: .; len: 14; v_gene: TRBV29-1; CDR3aa: CSVGDRAVTGELFF; CDR3nt: TGCAGCGTTGGAGACAGGGCGGTCACCGGGGAGCTGTTTTTT
j_gene: TRBJ2-1; d_gene: .; abundance: .; len: 16; v_gene: TRBV2; CDR3aa: CASSEARGGLYNEQFF; CDR3nt: TGTGCCAGCAGTGAAGCAAGGGGGGGCCTTTACAATGAGCAGTTCTTC
j_gene: TRBJ1-6; d_gene: TRBD1; abundance: .; len: 16; v_gene: TRBV14; CDR3aa: CASSQWGTVGRSPLHF; CDR3nt: TGTGCCAGCAGCCAATGGGGGACAGTGGGGAGGTCACCCCTCCACTTT
j_gene: TRBJ2-3; d_gene: .; abundance: .; len: 19; v_gene: TRBV7-2; CDR3aa: CASSLSIGRQGIPSDTQYF; CDR3nt: TGTGCCAGCAGCTTAAGTATAGGTCGGCAGGGTATTCCGTCAGATACGCAGTATTTT
j_gene: TRBJ2-5; d_gene: .; abundance: .; len: 15; v_gene: TRBV5-1; CDR3aa: CASSAVALERETQYF; CDR3nt: TGCGCCAGCAGCGCTGTCGCCCTGGAGAGAGAGACCCAGTACTTC
j_gene: TRBJ2-7; d_gene: TRBD2; abundance: .; len: 14; v_gene: TRBV15; CDR3aa: CATSGPGGAYEQYF; CDR3nt: TGTGCCACCAGCGGCCCCGGGGGGGCCTACGAGCAGTACTTC
j_gene: TRBJ1-6; d_gene: TRBD1; abundance: .; len: 15; v_gene: TRBV19; CDR3aa: CASRGTGSLNSPLHF; CDR3nt: TGTGCCAGTAGGGGGACAGGGAGCCTTAATTCACCCCTCCACTTT
j_gene: TRBJ2-7; d_gene: .; abundance: .; len: 13; v_gene: TRBV11-3; CDR3aa: CASSLGGAAEQYF; CDR3nt: TGTGCCAGCAGCTTAGGAGGAGCGGCCGAGCAGTACTTC
j_gene: TRBJ2-3; d_gene: .; abundance: .; len: 14; v_gene: TRBV19; CDR3aa: CASSITLGEDTQYF; CDR3nt: TGTGCCAGTAGTATAACCCTCGGGGAAGATACGCAGTATTTT
j_gene: TRBJ2-1; d_gene: .; abundance: .; len: 13; v_gene: TRBV19; CDR3aa: CASSVNIYNEQFF; CDR3nt: TGTGCCAGTAGTGTCAACATCTACAATGAGCAGTTCTTC
j_gene: TRBJ1-5; d_gene: TRBD1; abundance: .; len: 17; v_gene: TRBV3-1/TRBV3-2; CDR3aa: CASSHSGGGMVNQPQHF; CDR3nt: TGTGCCAGCAGCCACAGTGGAGGGGGCATGGTCAATCAGCCCCAGCATTTT
j_gene: TRBJ2-7; d_gene: .; abundance: .; len: 14; v_gene: TRBV27; CDR3aa: CASSFFTGSYEQYF; CDR3nt: TGTGCCAGCAGTTTCTTTACAGGGTCCTACGAGCAGTACTTC
j_gene: TRBJ2-5; d_gene: TRBD2; abundance: .; len: 14; v_gene: TRBV19; CDR3aa: CASSHTSGGETQYF; CDR3nt: TGTGCCAGTAGCCATACTAGCGGGGGGGAGACCCAGTACTTC
j_gene: TRBJ1-2; d_gene: TRBD1; abundance: .; len: 14; v_gene: TRBV6-5; CDR3aa: CASSYYGTVGGYTF; CDR3nt: TGTGCCAGCAGTTACTATGGGACAGTAGGCGGCTACACCTTC
j_gene: TRBJ2-5; d_gene: TRBD2; abundance: once; len: 14; v_gene: TRBV25-1; CDR3aa: CASSDSGILETQYF; CDR3nt: TGTGCCAGCAGTGATAGCGGGATCTTAGAGACCCAGTACTTC
j_gene: TRBJ1-4; d_gene: .; abundance: .; len: 11; v_gene: TRBV29-1; CDR3aa: CSVELGRKLFF; CDR3nt: TGCAGCGTTGAACTGGGGAGGAAACTGTTTTTT
j_gene: TRBJ1-4; d_gene: .; abundance: .; len: 15; v_gene: TRBV19; CDR3aa: CASSAYRVVDEKLFF; CDR3nt: TGTGCCAGTAGTGCGTACAGGGTGGTAGATGAAAAACTGTTTTTT
j_gene: TRBJ1-6; d_gene: TRBD1; abundance: .; len: 18; v_gene: TRBV27; CDR3aa: CASTRGGTGIVRDSPLHF; CDR3nt: TGTGCCAGCACCCGGGGAGGGACAGGGATAGTTCGGGACTCACCCCTCCACTTT
j_gene: TRBJ2-7; d_gene: .; abundance: .; len: 12; v_gene: TRBV6-5; CDR3aa: CASSYSTYEQYF; CDR3nt: TGTGCCAGCAGTTACTCCACCTACGAGCAGTACTTC
j_gene: TRBJ1-2; d_gene: .; abundance: .; len: 15; v_gene: TRBV11-2; CDR3aa: CASSRGGGAAYGYTF; CDR3nt: TGTGCCAGCAGCCGGGGGGGAGGGGCGGCCTATGGCTACACCTTC
j_gene: TRBJ2-2; d_gene: .; abundance: .; len: 16; v_gene: TRBV24-1; CDR3aa: CATSDLGLWNTGELFF; CDR3nt: TGTGCCACCAGTGATTTGGGGCTTTGGAACACCGGGGAGCTGTTTTTT
j_gene: TRBJ2-5; d_gene: TRBD2; abundance: once; len: 17; v_gene: TRBV6-2/TRBV6-3; CDR3aa: CASSPRIAGATQETQYF; CDR3nt: TGTGCCAGCAGCCCCAGGATAGCGGGGGCCACCCAAGAGACCCAGTACTTC
j_gene: TRBJ1-1; d_gene: TRBD1; abundance: .; len: 14; v_gene: TRBV10-3; CDR3aa: CASSTGDGNTEAFF; CDR3nt: TGTGCCAGTTCGACAGGGGACGGTAACACTGAAGCTTTCTTT